This TCR beta chain was profiled in a study of blood T cell repertoires in COVID-19. Profiled with immunoSEQ multiplex PCR; TCRdb holds only in-frame clones, not every one. The table lists around 180,000 clones, 88% of them singletons. The ends lost 6 bases at V and 4 bases at J; junction bases unmatched: 8. The germline CDR1 and CDR2 sequences are MNHNY and SVGAGI (reference sequence). This CDR3 has 15 amino acids. The chain recombines TRBV6-6 with TRBJ2-3; TRBD2 matches 9 bases. This receptor was obtained from a woman aged 25 to 39 with acute or convalescent COVID-19. Material for sequencing was peripheral blood. The CDR3 coding sequence is TGTGCCAGCAGAGGATTAGCGGGAGCCCCAGATACGCAGTATTTT. Translation: CASRGLAGAPDTQYF.